This T cell receptor beta chain was retrieved from a study of OX40 agonist ivuxolimab in advanced cancers. At the level of the study: A history of anti-PD-1, anti-PD-L1 or anti-CTLA-4 therapy was acceptable, and roughly 40% had some. Partial responses were achieved by three patients: one hepatocellular carcinoma, two cutaneous melanoma. The study, taken as a whole, reports: Specificity for antigen went undetermined in the expanded peripheral T cells.

Blood got drawn at baseline, again on cycle 4 day 1, and then on cycle 7 day 1. Remarks on this clone: Antigen: not known.

Sequencing used immunoSEQ multiplex PCR; TCRdb keeps in-frame clones, though not all of them. The table lists some 73,000 clones, about 86% of them singletons, with roughly 7.3% in the top ten. Looked up from germline, CDR1 is SSHAT and CDR2 is FNYEAQ (reference sequence). The V gene end was trimmed by 3 bases and the J gene end by 6 bases; junction bases not matched to a gene: 2. The CDR3 sequence is 15 residues long. The TCR was taken from an adult with an advanced solid tumor such as melanoma, head and neck, liver or kidney cancer. The chain is built from TRBV7-7 and TRBJ2-5, with 15 bases fitting TRBD2. This sample comprised CD4+ or CD8+ T cells sorted from blood, obtained in a trial of the OX40 agonist ivuxolimab. CDR3 region: CASSLGLAGGQTQYF. The CDR3 nucleotides read TGTGCCAGCAGCTTGGGACTAGCGGGAGGACAGACCCAGTACTTC.